The 25 T cell receptor beta chains reported below all come from one sample, sequenced in a study of shared clonotypes between healthy human individuals (TCRdb year 2020). The library was obtained by the immunoSEQ multiplex PCR assay. The immuneACCESS repertoire file appears here via TCRdb, limited to in-frame rearrangements. These files lack a portion of the clones; in checked studies, under half of the deficit traces to unresolved V genes, and the cause of the others is not known. Here the sample has more than 2,000,000 clones; roughly 92% occur a single time. The ten largest clones capture over 0.12% of the sample. The material sequenced was naive CD4+ T cells sorted from blood. This specimen's cell subset or site label, per the study, means: CD45RA+ positively selected. All receptors derive from a young man in good health.

The count of this clone is one. This chain joins TRBV7-9 and TRBJ2-1; 12 bases match TRBD2. Trimming cost V 6 bases and J 4 bases; bases outside gene matches: 7. The CDR3 extends over 16 amino acids. The germline gives CDR1 SEHNR, CDR2 FQNEAQ (reference sequence). CDR3 amino acids: CASRGPGLAGYNEQFF. CDR3 nucleotide sequence: TGTGCCAGCAGGGGACCGGGACTAGCGGGTTACAATGAGCAGTTCTTC.

CDR3 nucleotides: TGTGCCAGCAGCTTGGCTGGGGAACAGCCCCAGCATTTT. It yields the protein CASSLAGEQPQHF. The chain couples TRBV5-6 to TRBJ1-5; the D is unclear. In germline, CDR1 is SGHDT, CDR2 YYEEEE. The germline V and J ends were trimmed by 0 bases and 7 bases, with 8 bases remaining between them. This CDR3 is 13 amino acids long.

This clone was observed a single time. The V gene is TRBV6-1, the J gene TRBJ2-7; TRBD2 is a possible D gene (8 bases). Trimming pared 7 bases from V and 9 bases from J, leaving 19 bases between. This CDR3 is 13 amino acids long. The germline V gene encodes CDR1 MNHNS and CDR2 SASEGT. CDR3 protein: CASTLGGAGGQYF. CDR3 sequence (DNA): TGTGCCAGCACCCTCGGGGGGGCAGGGGGGCAGTACTTC.

CDR3 nucleotides: TGTGCCAGCAGCCCCTGGGCGACAGCGAACACCGGGGAGCTGTTTTTT. Translating gives CASSPWATANTGELFF. J is TRBJ2-2 and V is TRBV28; D might be TRBD1 (5 bases). The CDR3 runs to 16 residues. Germline loops: CDR1 MDHEN, CDR2 SYDVKM. V dropped 6 bases and J dropped 0 bases, with 14 bases sitting between them.

The chain carries TRBV5-1 and TRBJ2-5, with 10 bases identical to TRBD1. V lost 3 bases and J lost 1; bases outside the gene matches: 3. Looked up from germline, CDR1 is SGHRS and CDR2 is YFSETQ. The CDR3 is 15 residues long. The CDR3 sequence is CASSWGQGRQETQYF. The CDR3 coding sequence is TGCGCCAGCAGCTGGGGACAGGGGCGCCAAGAGACCCAGTACTTC.

The J gene is TRBJ1-2, the V gene TRBV2; 8 bases agree with TRBD1. Germline CDR1 SNHLY, CDR2 FYNNEI. CDR3 size: 14 residues. After removal of 5 bases from V and 6 bases from J, the junction contained 8 bases not matched to a gene. This CDR3 is CASSSSGQGNGYTF. CDR3 DNA sequence: TGTGCCAGCAGTTCGTCCGGACAGGGAAATGGCTACACCTTC.

The chain has TRBV7-2 and TRBJ1-1, with D unclear. CDR1 is SGHTA and CDR2 is FQGNSA in the germline V gene. CDR3 length: 13 amino acids. Trimming cost V 0 bases and J 7 bases, with 9 bases left between them. In DNA form, the CDR3 reads TGTGCCAGCAGCTTAGCAGAGGAGATTGAAGCTTTCTTT. Translation: CASSLAEEIEAFF.

This chain joins TRBV6-1 and TRBJ2-2; 8 nucleotides match TRBD2. Per the germline V gene, CDR1 is MNHNS and CDR2 is SASEGT. The CDR3 totals 15 residues. V lost 6 bases and J lost 3; bases outside the gene matches: 6. The DNA for the CDR3 is TGTGCCAGCAGCTTCGGGAGGGGGGACACCGGGGAGCTGTTTTTT. Encoded protein: CASSFGRGDTGELFF.

The chain carries TRBV5-1 and TRBJ2-2, with 11 positions matching TRBD1. V trimming: 2 bases; J trimming: 3 bases; junction bases outside the gene matches: 12. Per germline, CDR1 SGHRS and CDR2 YFSETQ. The CDR3 has 19 residues. CDR3 protein: CASSFLWSGQGGYTGELFF. The DNA for the CDR3 is TGCGCCAGCAGCTTCCTGTGGTCGGGACAGGGGGGTTACACCGGGGAGCTGTTTTTT.

The chain couples TRBV9 to TRBJ2-7; D is uncertain. The germline V gene has CDR1 SGDLS and CDR2 YYNGEE. V lost 3 bases and J 5 bases, leaving 15 bases between the germline ends. The CDR3 totals 14 residues. The CDR3 DNA is TGTGCCAGCAGCGCGGGTCCCGGTTGGAACGAGCAGTACTTC. Protein product: CASSAGPGWNEQYF.

The CDR3 region is CASSESPTSGGFFNEQFF. The CDR3 DNA follows: TGTGCCAGCAGCGAGTCTCCGACTAGCGGGGGGTTTTTCAATGAGCAGTTCTTC. The V gene is TRBV9, the J gene TRBJ2-1; 13 bases map to TRBD2. V lost 3 bases and J lost 6; bases outside the gene matches: 12. The CDR3 has 18 amino acids. The germline gives CDR1 SGDLS, CDR2 YYNGEE.

The rearrangement links TRBV7-2 to TRBJ2-5; possible D gene TRBD2, 5 bases. The CDR3 extends over 15 amino acids. Deletions cut 2 bases from V and 1 base from J, with 11 bases between. Germline-derived CDR1 and CDR2 are SGHTA and FQGNSA. CDR3 region: CASSLRAGFQETQYF. The CDR3 DNA follows: TGTGCCAGCAGCTTAAGGGCGGGTTTCCAAGAGACCCAGTACTTC.

The chain uses TRBV5-4 and TRBJ2-5, with 9 bases identical to TRBD2. Germline trimming cut 3 bases from V and 4 bases from J; bases unmatched to any gene: 10. The CDR3 runs to 16 residues. Germline loops: CDR1 SGHNT, CDR2 YYREEE (reference sequence). CDR3 amino acids: CASSSLGTSRGETQYF. The DNA for the CDR3 is TGTGCCAGCAGCTCACTGGGGACTAGCCGTGGAGAGACCCAGTACTTC.

The J gene is TRBJ2-7, the V gene TRBV6-1; D might be TRBD1 (5 bases). The CDR3 is 11 residues long. Per the germline V gene, CDR1 is MNHNS and CDR2 is SASEGT. Trimming shortened V by 6 bases and J by 9 bases, and 12 bases separated the two germline ends. For the CDR3, the DNA is TGTGCCAGCAGCACAGGTGTTTGGCAGTACTTC. The encoded protein is CASSTGVWQYF.

This clone was seen more than once but under ten times. This specimen includes other DNA sequences encoding the same CDR3. The chain has TRBV11-2 and TRBJ1-1, with D possibly TRBD1 on 6 matching bases. The germline V and J ends were trimmed by 5 bases and 7 bases, with 11 bases remaining between them. Looked up from germline, CDR1 is SGHAT and CDR2 is FQNNGV. The CDR3 extends over 12 amino acids. The DNA for the CDR3 is TGTGCCAGCAGCCTCGGGGGCTATGAAGCTTTCTTT. This gives the protein CASSLGGYEAFF.

This clone was detected once. V is TRBV5-4 and J is TRBJ2-7, with D tentatively TRBD1 or TRBD2 (5 bases each). In germline, CDR1 is SGHNT, CDR2 YYREEE (reference sequence). V lost 0 bases and J 3 bases, leaving 13 bases between the germline ends. The CDR3 consists of 15 residues. Written as DNA, the CDR3 is TGTGCCAGCAGCTTGGATGGGACCGCGAACTACGAGCAGTACTTC. Residues: CASSLDGTANYEQYF.

This chain links TRBV6-5 with TRBJ2-5, with 8 bases identical to TRBD1. This CDR3 is built from 14 residues. Looked up from germline, CDR1 is MNHEY and CDR2 is SVGAGI. The J segment lost 4 bases and the V segment lost 2 bases, leaving 3 bases of the junction unmatched. CDR3 nucleotides: TGTGCCAGCAGTTACCCCGGACAGGGAGAGACCCAGTACTTC. It specifies CASSYPGQGETQYF.

The rearrangement joins TRBV28 to TRBJ1-1; tentatively, D is TRBD1 (5 bases). Germline V lookup: CDR1 MDHEN, CDR2 SYDVKM. The CDR3 contains 13 residues. V lost 6 bases and J lost 1, with 9 bases in between. DNA of the CDR3: TGTGCCAGCAGCTTCACAGGGAACACTGAAGCTTTCTTT. Residues: CASSFTGNTEAFF.

This clone was recorded once. The chain couples TRBV27 to TRBJ2-7; 8 bases match TRBD1. Losses at the gene ends were 5 bases for V and 6 bases for J; bases not matched to a gene: 9. Per germline, CDR1 MNHEY and CDR2 SMNVEV (reference sequence). This CDR3 has 14 residues. CDR3 in amino acids: CASSPGTGRIEQYF. CDR3 nucleotides: TGTGCCAGCAGTCCAGGGACAGGACGAATCGAGCAGTACTTC.

This clone was seen a single time. The genes are TRBV6-5 and TRBJ2-3; either TRBD1 or TRBD2 may supply D (5 bases each). Germline assignment: CDR1 MNHEY and CDR2 SVGAGI. V gave up 6 bases and J gave up 8 bases, with 15 bases separating them. This CDR3 spans 13 amino acids. CDR3 bases: TGTGCCAGCAGATGGGGGAATCAGGGTACGCAGTATTTT. Amino acid sequence: CASRWGNQGTQYF.

The V and J genes are TRBV15 and TRBJ1-2; unclear D gene. Germline V lookup: CDR1 LNHNV, CDR2 YYDKDF (reference sequence). Trimming removed 0 bases at V and 3 bases at J, with 11 bases between. The CDR3 covers 15 residues. The DNA of the CDR3 is TGTGCCACCAGCAGAGATCGGCAGGATTACTATGGCTACACCTTC. Translating gives CATSRDRQDYYGYTF.

The J gene is TRBJ2-7, the V gene TRBV4-1; the D gene could be TRBD1 or TRBD2 (5 bases each). Germline V gene lookup returns CDR1 MGHRA and CDR2 YSYEKL. The CDR3 is 14 residues long. Trimming removed 2 bases at V and 3 bases at J, with 11 bases between. DNA for the CDR3: TGCGCCAGCAGCCAACGGGGCAGTCTCTACGAGCAGTACTTC. It specifies CASSQRGSLYEQYF.

The CDR3 bases are TGTGCCAGCAGCCCCGGGACAGGGGTAGGGAAGCAGCCCCAGCATTTT. Its protein is CASSPGTGVGKQPQHF. The genes are TRBV5-8 and TRBJ1-5; 10 bases are shared with TRBD1. J lost 7 bases, V lost 4 bases, and 11 bases had no gene match. CDR3 length equals 16 residues. From germline, CDR1 is SGHTS and CDR2 YDEGEE. The full variable domain, in which reference TRBV5-8 and TRBJ1-5 provide the parts outside the CDR3, is EAGVTQSPTHLIKTRGQQATLRCSPISGHTSVYWYQQALGLGLQFLLWYDEGEERNRGNFPPRFSGRQFPNYSSELNVNALELEDSALYLCASSPGTGVGKQPQHFGDGTRLSIL.

CDR3 in DNA: TGCGCCAGCAGCACCCGGGGTAGCGGGGGTGGCCCAGATACGCAGTATTTT. Translated, it gives CASSTRGSGGGPDTQYF. J is TRBJ2-3 and V is TRBV5-1, with 9 bases matching TRBD2. Per germline, CDR1 SGHRS and CDR2 YFSETQ. J gave up 4 bases and V 4 bases, and 13 bases lay outside the gene matches. The CDR3 is made up of 17 amino acids.

This clone was counted once. The chain has TRBV5-6 and TRBJ2-7; no clear D gene. Trimming pared 1 base from V and 2 bases from J, leaving 10 bases between. This CDR3 is built from 14 residues. Germline CDR1 is SGHDT and CDR2 is YYEEEE. The CDR3 loop is CASSLPRQAYEQYF. In DNA, the CDR3 is TGTGCCAGCAGCTTGCCGCGGCAGGCCTACGAGCAGTACTTC.